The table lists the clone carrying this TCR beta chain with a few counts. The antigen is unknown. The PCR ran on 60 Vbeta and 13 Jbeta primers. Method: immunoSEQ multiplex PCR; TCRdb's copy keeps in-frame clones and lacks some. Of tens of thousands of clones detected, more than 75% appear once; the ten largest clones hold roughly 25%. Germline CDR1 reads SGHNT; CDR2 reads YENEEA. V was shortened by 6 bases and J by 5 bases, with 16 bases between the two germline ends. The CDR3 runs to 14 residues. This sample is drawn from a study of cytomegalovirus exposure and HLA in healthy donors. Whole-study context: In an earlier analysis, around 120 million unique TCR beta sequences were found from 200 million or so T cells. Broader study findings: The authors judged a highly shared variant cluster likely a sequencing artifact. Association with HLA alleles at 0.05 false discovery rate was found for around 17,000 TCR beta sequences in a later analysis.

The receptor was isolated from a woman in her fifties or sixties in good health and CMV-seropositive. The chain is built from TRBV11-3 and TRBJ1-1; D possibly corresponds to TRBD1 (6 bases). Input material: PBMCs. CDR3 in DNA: TGTGCCAGCAGGGCCCAGGGGTCCCTAACTGAAGCTTTCTTT. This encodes CASRAQGSLTEAFF.